A selection of T cell receptor beta chains follows, all from one sample in a study of CD8+CD57+ T cells in acquired aplastic anemia. TCRdb fed the reads into MiXCR, producing one record per CDR3 protein. The sample includes hundreds of thousands of distinct CDR3 sequences, about two thirds of them seen just once. The sample comprised sorted CD4+, CD8+, or CD8+CD57+ T cells (not recorded which) from PBMCs. The receptors were gathered from a human donor in good health, serving as a control. CDR3s include the opening cysteine and the closing phenylalanine or tryptophan. D genes are given only for firm matches. Some rows have no size entry. The others give once, few or many, or a class for an expanded clone.

CDR3aa: CASSLDRAADTQHFF
CDR3nt: TGTGCCAGCAGCCTGGACAGGGCTGCAGATACGCAGCATTTCTTC
j_gene: TRBJ2-1
v_gene: TRBV7-2
abundance: NA
d_gene: TRBD1

CDR3aa: CASSLDAGPYEQYF
CDR3nt: TGCGCCAGCAGCTTGGATGCAGGGCCCTACGAGCAGTACTTC
j_gene: TRBJ2-7
v_gene: TRBV5-1
abundance: NA
d_gene: NA

CDR3aa: CASSRTDRTDTQYF
CDR3nt: TGTGCCAGCTCAAGGACGGACCGCACAGATACGCAGTATTTT
j_gene: TRBJ2-3
v_gene: TRBV18
abundance: many
d_gene: NA

CDR3aa: CASSLSETQYFGPF
CDR3nt: NA
j_gene: TRBJ2-1
v_gene: TRBV7-6
abundance: NA
d_gene: NA

CDR3aa: CASSVDAFTTYSYTF
CDR3nt: TGTGCTAGCAGCGTAGATGCATTCACTACATATAGCTACACCTTC
j_gene: TRBJ1-2
v_gene: TRBV7-3
abundance: NA
d_gene: NA

CDR3aa: CASSLAAGLGSYEQYF
CDR3nt: TGTGCCAGCAGCTTAGCAGCGGGACTTGGGTCCTACGAGCAGTACTTC
j_gene: TRBJ2-7
v_gene: TRBV7-8
abundance: NA
d_gene: TRBD2

CDR3aa: CSARMIPEKLFF
CDR3nt: TGCAGTGCTAGGATGATTCCTGAAAAACTGTTTTTT
j_gene: TRBJ1-4
v_gene: TRBV20-1
abundance: NA
d_gene: NA

CDR3aa: CSAIRPGQGDHGYTF
CDR3nt: TGCAGTGCTATTCGCCCGGGACAGGGAGATCATGGCTACACCTTC
j_gene: TRBJ1-2
v_gene: TRBV20-1
abundance: NA
d_gene: TRBD1

CDR3aa: CSARWTSGGADFQETQYF
CDR3nt: TGCAGTGCTAGATGGACTAGCGGGGGGGCGGATTTCCAAGAGACCCAGTACTTC
j_gene: TRBJ2-5
v_gene: TRBV20-1
abundance: few
d_gene: TRBD2

CDR3aa: CASSRQGGFTRALYF
CDR3nt: TGCGCCAGCAGCCGGCAGGGTGGTTTCACCCGGGCGCTGTATTTT
j_gene: TRBJ1-5
v_gene: TRBV2
abundance: NA
d_gene: NA

CDR3aa: CASSLSTGNTEAFF
CDR3nt: TGTGCCAGCAGTTTATCGACGGGGAACACTGAAGCTTTCTTT
j_gene: TRBJ1-1
v_gene: TRBV12-3/TRBV12-4
abundance: NA
d_gene: NA

CDR3aa: CASSLGKGDNGQSF
CDR3nt: TGTGCCAGCAGTTTGGGAAAGGGTGACAATGGCCAGTCCTTC
j_gene: TRBJ2-7
v_gene: TRBV25-1
abundance: NA
d_gene: NA

CDR3aa: CASRSGETGELFF
CDR3nt: TGTGCCAGCCGCTCTGGTGAGACCGGGGAGCTGTTTTTT
j_gene: TRBJ2-2
v_gene: TRBV15
abundance: NA
d_gene: NA

CDR3aa: CASQTGARTNEKLFF
CDR3nt: TGTGCCAGTCAAACGGGGGCCCGCACTAATGAAAAACTGTTTTTT
j_gene: TRBJ1-4
v_gene: TRBV19
abundance: many
d_gene: NA

CDR3aa: CASSFASRSHQETQYF
CDR3nt: TGTGCCAGCAGCTTCGCTAGCAGGAGCCACCAAGAGACCCAGTACTTC
j_gene: TRBJ2-5
v_gene: TRBV7-8
abundance: once
d_gene: NA

CDR3aa: CASSQVRRNSPLHF
CDR3nt: TGTGCCAGCAGCCAAGTTAGGAGGAATTCACCCCTCCACTTT
j_gene: TRBJ1-6
v_gene: TRBV9
abundance: NA
d_gene: NA

CDR3aa: CASSRMTSGGGAYTF
CDR3nt: TGTGCCAGCAGCCGAATGACTAGCGGGGGGGGTGCCTACACCTTC
j_gene: TRBJ1-2
v_gene: TRBV7-2
abundance: NA
d_gene: NA

CDR3aa: CASSGEGNTEAFF
CDR3nt: TGTGCCAGCAGTGGGGAAGGGAACACTGAAGCTTTCTTT
j_gene: TRBJ1-1
v_gene: TRBV2
abundance: NA
d_gene: NA

CDR3aa: CASSSLTYEQYF
CDR3nt: TGTGCCAGCAGCAGCCTAACCTACGAGCAGTACTTC
j_gene: TRBJ2-7
v_gene: TRBV2
abundance: many
d_gene: NA

CDR3aa: CASSDHGGDGPQHNEQFF
CDR3nt: TGCGCCAGCAGCGACCACGGAGGGGATGGGCCCCAACACAATGAGCAGTTCTTC
j_gene: TRBJ2-1
v_gene: TRBV7-2
abundance: once
d_gene: NA

CDR3aa: CATSSEDRYGEQFF
CDR3nt: TGTGCCACCAGCAGTGAGGACAGGTACGGTGAGCAGTTCTTC
j_gene: TRBJ2-1
v_gene: TRBV9
abundance: once
d_gene: TRBD1

CDR3aa: CATSNIIRDSLDEKLFF
CDR3nt: TGTGCCACCAGCAATATCATCAGGGACAGTCTAGATGAAAAACTGTTTTTT
j_gene: TRBJ1-4
v_gene: TRBV5-5
abundance: NA
d_gene: TRBD1

CDR3aa: CASMKVSSYNEQFF
CDR3nt: TGTGCCAGCATGAAGGTATCCTCCTACAATGAGCAGTTCTTC
j_gene: TRBJ2-1
v_gene: TRBV12-3/TRBV12-4
abundance: NA
d_gene: NA

CDR3aa: CASSLTMLPGNTIYF
CDR3nt: TGTGCCAGCAGCTTAACAATGTTGCCTGGAAACACCATATATTTT
j_gene: TRBJ1-3
v_gene: TRBV7-3
abundance: many
d_gene: NA

CDR3aa: CSARRDREGGYTF
CDR3nt: TGCAGTGCTAGGCGGGACAGGGAGGGTGGCTACACCTTC
j_gene: TRBJ1-2
v_gene: TRBV20-1
abundance: NA
d_gene: TRBD1

CDR3aa: CASSLMEHGRNNF
CDR3nt: TGTGCCAGCAGCTTAATGGAACATGGACGCAATAATTTT
j_gene: TRBJ1-5
v_gene: TRBV7-3
abundance: NA
d_gene: NA

CDR3aa: CASSLGDRAGTEAFF
CDR3nt: TGTGCCAGCAGCTTAGGGGACAGGGCGGGAACTGAAGCTTTCTTT
j_gene: TRBJ1-1
v_gene: TRBV7-8
abundance: NA
d_gene: TRBD1

CDR3aa: CTGKDTGGYTF
CDR3nt: TGCACCGGTAAAGACACGGGCGGCTACACCTTC
j_gene: TRBJ1-2
v_gene: TRBV4-3
abundance: once
d_gene: NA

CDR3aa: CSARRPTGRDTQYF
CDR3nt: TGCAGTGCTCGACGCCCTACCGGCAGAGATACGCAGTATTTT
j_gene: TRBJ2-3
v_gene: TRBV20-1
abundance: NA
d_gene: NA

CDR3aa: CASSLEYTDEQFF
CDR3nt: TGCGCCAGCAGCTTAGAGTACACAGATGAGCAGTTCTTC
j_gene: TRBJ2-1
v_gene: TRBV7-2
abundance: few
d_gene: NA

CDR3aa: CSARDGNQPQHF
CDR3nt: TGCAGTGCTAGAGACGGGAATCAGCCCCAGCATTTT
j_gene: TRBJ1-5
v_gene: TRBV20-1
abundance: NA
d_gene: NA

CDR3aa: CASRRDNGSNQPQHF
CDR3nt: TGTGCCAGCCGCCGGGACAACGGAAGCAATCAGCCCCAGCATTTT
j_gene: TRBJ1-5
v_gene: TRBV6-2/TRBV6-3
abundance: many
d_gene: NA

CDR3aa: CASSGREDTGELLF
CDR3nt: TGCGCCAGCAGCGGACGGGAGGACACCGGGGAGCTCTTGTTT
j_gene: TRBJ2-2
v_gene: TRBV7-6
abundance: NA
d_gene: TRBD2

CDR3aa: CASSLVLHPLNGYTF
CDR3nt: TGTGCCAGCAGCTTAGTTTTACACCCCCTAAATGGCTACACCTTC
j_gene: TRBJ1-2
v_gene: TRBV11-1
abundance: many
d_gene: NA

CDR3aa: CASKGSSYEQFF
CDR3nt: TGTGCCAGCAAAGGGTCCTCCTACGAGCAGTTCTTC
j_gene: TRBJ2-1
v_gene: TRBV2
abundance: NA
d_gene: NA

CDR3aa: CATSEGGARGYTF
CDR3nt: TGTGCCACCAGTGAAGGGGGGGCGCGCGGCTACACCTTC
j_gene: TRBJ1-2
v_gene: TRBV24-1
abundance: NA
d_gene: NA

CDR3aa: CASSLVGQGVGYTF
CDR3nt: TGTGCCAGCAGTTTAGTTGGACAGGGTGTTGGCTACACCTTC
j_gene: TRBJ1-2
v_gene: TRBV12-3/TRBV12-4
abundance: many
d_gene: TRBD1

CDR3aa: CASSWTSGVGDTQYF
CDR3nt: TGTGCCAGCAGCTGGACTAGCGGGGTGGGAGATACGCAGTATTTT
j_gene: TRBJ2-3
v_gene: TRBV7-2
abundance: many
d_gene: TRBD2

CDR3aa: CAFTTGNYGYTF
CDR3nt: TGTGCCTTTACGACAGGGAACTATGGCTACACCTTC
j_gene: TRBJ1-2
v_gene: TRBV30
abundance: many
d_gene: TRBD1

CDR3aa: CASGLGNTIYF
CDR3nt: TGTGCCAGCGGGCTGGGAAACACCATATATTTT
j_gene: TRBJ1-3
v_gene: TRBV2
abundance: NA
d_gene: NA

CDR3aa: CASSLAPSGATRLETQYF
CDR3nt: TGCGCCAGCAGCCTCGCACCTAGCGGGGCGACCAGGTTAGAGACCCAGTACTTC
j_gene: TRBJ2-5
v_gene: TRBV4-1
abundance: few
d_gene: TRBD2

CDR3aa: CASTGGGLYGYTF
CDR3nt: TGTGCCAGCACTGGGGGAGGTCTCTATGGCTACACCTTC
j_gene: TRBJ1-2
v_gene: TRBV12-3/TRBV12-4
abundance: many
d_gene: NA